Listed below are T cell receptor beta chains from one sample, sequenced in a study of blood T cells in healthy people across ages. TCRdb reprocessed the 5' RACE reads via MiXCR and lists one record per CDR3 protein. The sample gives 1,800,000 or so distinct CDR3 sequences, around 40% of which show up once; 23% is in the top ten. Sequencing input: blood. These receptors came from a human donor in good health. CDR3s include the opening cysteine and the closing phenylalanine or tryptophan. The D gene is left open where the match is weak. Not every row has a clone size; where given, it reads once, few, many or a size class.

TGTGCCAGCAGTTACGATCAGGGCGGAAGGTACCTTGAGCAGTTCTTC	CASSYDQGGRYLEQFF	TRBJ2-1	NA	NA	TRBV6-2/TRBV6-3
TGTGCCAGCAGCCAATTCGAGGTGGGACTAGCGGTAAAAGAGACCCAGTACTTC	CASSQFEVGLAVKETQYF	TRBJ2-5	NA	TRBD2	TRBV7-2
TGTGCCAGCAGTCGGAGACAGGGGACAAGGGAGCAGTACTTC	CASSRRQGTREQYF	TRBJ2-7	NA	TRBD1	TRBV28
TGCGCCAGTGGCCCCGAATCTACAGGGCACGGCTACACCTTC	CASGPESTGHGYTF	TRBJ1-2	NA	NA	TRBV5-1
TGCAGTGCTTCACAGGGGGCTTTGGACACCGGGGAGCTGTTTTTT	CSASQGALDTGELFF	TRBJ2-2	NA	TRBD1	TRBV20-1
TGTGCCAGCAGCCCCACTACCACTCACTCCTACAATGAGCAGTTCTTC	CASSPTTTHSYNEQFF	TRBJ2-1	NA	NA	TRBV12-3/TRBV12-4
TGCAGCGTGGAGACGGGGAACGACTATGGCTACACCTTC	CSVETGNDYGYTF	TRBJ1-2	few	NA	TRBV29-1
TGTGCCAGCAGTTACCCACCCTCGGGAGACAATGAGCAGTTCTTC	CASSYPPSGDNEQFF	TRBJ2-1	NA	NA	TRBV6-5
TGTGCCAGCACAGGGGTAAATGGCTACACCTTC	CASTGVNGYTF	TRBJ1-2	once	NA	TRBV6-6
TGCGCCAGCAGCTTGGGTGGTAGTTCCCTCACAGATACGCAGTATTTT	CASSLGGSSLTDTQYF	TRBJ2-3	few	NA	TRBV5-1
TGCAGCGTTGATAGAAAAAACACCGGGGAGCTGTTTTTT	CSVDRKNTGELFF	TRBJ2-2	NA	NA	TRBV29-1
TGTGCCAGCAGCTTAGCTGACAGACCCTACGAGCAGTACTTC	CASSLADRPYEQYF	TRBJ2-7	few	NA	TRBV7-2
TGTGCCAGCAGTTACTCGACCGGGCCCCAGATCTATGGCTACACCTTC	CASSYSTGPQIYGYTF	TRBJ1-2	NA	NA	TRBV6-6
TGCAGTGCTACTGAGAGATACAATGAGCAGTTCTTC	CSATERYNEQFF	TRBJ2-1	many	NA	TRBV20-1
TGCAGTGCTATTAGCGGGGGGGATCAAGAGACCCAGTACTTC	CSAISGGDQETQYF	TRBJ2-5	few	TRBD2	TRBV20-1
TGTGCCAGCAGCCGTAGGACGGTTAGCACAGATACGCAGTATTTT	CASSRRTVSTDTQYF	TRBJ2-3	NA	NA	TRBV5-4
TGTGCCACCAGTGATTTGGGGACAGGGAGTGGAGGGAATGAGCAGTTCTTC	CATSDLGTGSGGNEQFF	TRBJ2-1	few	TRBD1	TRBV24-1
TGTGCCATCAGTGATCGGGGGGCCGACTGTGGCTACACCTTC	CAISDRGADCGYTF	TRBJ1-2	NA	NA	TRBV10-3
TGTGCCAGCAGCCAGACCAGCCCAGGGCCTGGCACTGAAGCTTTCTTT	CASSQTSPGPGTEAFF	TRBJ1-1	NA	NA	TRBV7-9
TGTGCCAGCAGCCCACGTTCGCATAGTTCTGGAAACACCATATATTTT	CASSPRSHSSGNTIYF	TRBJ1-3	NA	NA	TRBV5-5
TGCAGTGCTAGATCGCCTGACAGCATCTACGAGCAGTACTTC	CSARSPDSIYEQYF	TRBJ2-7	NA	NA	TRBV20-1
TGTGCCAGCACCCCAGGGGGGCAGGGGACGAAAAAACTGTTTTTT	CASTPGGQGTKKLFF	TRBJ1-4	NA	TRBD1	TRBV12-3/TRBV12-4
TGTGCCAGCAGCCTAGGACAGCTGAGGTTCTACAATGAGCAGTACTTC	CASSLGQLRFYNEQYF	TRBJ2-7	NA	NA	TRBV7-2
TGTGCCACCGGAGGATCAGGGGAAGGGGTAGAGACCCAGTACTTC	CATGGSGEGVETQYF	TRBJ2-5	NA	NA	TRBV15
TGTGCCAGCAGCCTTTACAGAAGCTCAGATACGCAGTATTTT	CASSLYRSSDTQYF	TRBJ2-3	few	NA	TRBV7-8
TGTGCCAGCAGCCGAGCCGGGACAGTGAACACTGAAGCTTTCTTT	CASSRAGTVNTEAFF	TRBJ1-1	NA	TRBD1	TRBV5-5
TGCAGCGTTACAGCGAACACTGAAGCTTTCTTT	CSVTANTEAFF	TRBJ1-1	few	NA	TRBV29-1
TGTGCCAGCAGCTTAAGGCCCCTTCTAGAGACCCAGTACTTC	CASSLRPLLETQYF	TRBJ2-5	NA	NA	TRBV7-8
TGTGCCAGCAGCTCCGGGACCAGTCGGGACATTCAGTACTTC	CASSSGTSRDIQYF	TRBJ2-4	few	NA	TRBV6-5
TGTGCCAGCATTCAAAAGGACTATGGCTACACCTTC	CASIQKDYGYTF	TRBJ1-2	NA	NA	TRBV12-3/TRBV12-4
TGTGCCAGCGAGGGAGTGGAGACCCAGTACTTC	CASEGVETQYF	TRBJ2-5	NA	NA	TRBV28
TGTGCCACCAGCGGAGATCGCGGGACAGGTCGCGAGCAGTACTTC	CATSGDRGTGREQYF	TRBJ2-7	NA	TRBD1	TRBV15
TGTGCCAGCAGCTTTAGGGCTACCCCCTCCTACGAGCAGTACTTC	CASSFRATPSYEQYF	TRBJ2-7	few	NA	TRBV7-2
TGTGCCAGCCTAACAGGGGACCTCAATGAGCAGTTCTTC	CASLTGDLNEQFF	TRBJ2-1	NA	TRBD1	TRBV2
TGTGCCAGCAGCCTCGGTGGGCCCCGAGCCTACGAGCAGTACTTC	CASSLGGPRAYEQYF	TRBJ2-7	few	NA	TRBV12-3/TRBV12-4
TGTGCCAGCAGTTACTCTAACCTCCCCGGGACGTCTGAAGAAAAACTGTTTTTT	CASSYSNLPGTSEEKLFF	TRBJ1-4	few	NA	TRBV6-2/TRBV6-3
TGCAGTGCTAGGGGGACAGGGGTTTCCTACGAGCAGTACTTC	CSARGTGVSYEQYF	TRBJ2-7	NA	TRBD1	TRBV20-1
TGTGTCAGCAGCCCCCCCGAGGGCGGGGTTACGTACTTC	CVSSPPEGGVTYF	TRBJ2-7	NA	NA	TRBV6-5
TGTGCCAGCAGCTTCCACAAGATAGCGGGGGCCTACGAGCAGTACTTC	CASSFHKIAGAYEQYF	TRBJ2-7	NA	TRBD2	TRBV6-2/TRBV6-3
TGTGCCAGCTCACCGGGGGGTCTTTTCAATGAGCAGTTCTTC	CASSPGGLFNEQFF	TRBJ2-1	few	NA	TRBV18
TGCAGCGTTGAAGAGAATCAGGGGCTAGGGGAGACCCAGTACTTC	CSVEENQGLGETQYF	TRBJ2-5	once	NA	TRBV29-1
TGCAGTGCCAGCACTAGAGAGACCTACGAGCAGTACTTC	CSASTRETYEQYF	TRBJ2-7	once	NA	TRBV20-1
TGTGCCAGCACGGAACCCATGAACACTGAAGCTTTCTTT	CASTEPMNTEAFF	TRBJ1-1	few	NA	TRBV2
TGTGCCAGCAGCTCCGACATAGTAGGCTACACCTTC	CASSSDIVGYTF	TRBJ1-2	NA	NA	TRBV12-3/TRBV12-4
TGTGCCAGCAGACTACAGGACAGGGGAAAACTGTTTTTT	CASRLQDRGKLFF	TRBJ1-4	few	TRBD1	TRBV12-3/TRBV12-4
TGTGCCAGCAGTAAGCGAATGACGAACAATGAGCAGTTCTTC	CASSKRMTNNEQFF	TRBJ2-1	NA	NA	TRBV28
TGTGCCAGCAGCTTAGCGCGCGAGGATGCAACTAATGAAAAACTGTTTTTT	CASSLAREDATNEKLFF	TRBJ1-4	NA	NA	TRBV7-6
TGTGCCAGCAGCCCGGGACAGGCCCCTGGTGAAAAACTGTTTTTT	CASSPGQAPGEKLFF	TRBJ1-4	NA	TRBD1	TRBV7-2
TGTGCCAGCAGTTTCGGGACAGAATACAATGAGCAGTTCTTC	CASSFGTEYNEQFF	TRBJ2-1	many	TRBD1	TRBV27
TGTGCCAGCAGTTTGACTTCTTCCGGGGGTGAGCAGTTCTTC	CASSLTSSGGEQFF	TRBJ2-1	NA	NA	TRBV6-5
TGCAGTGCTAGGGTCTACGGCCTGTACCAAGAGACCCAGTACTTC	CSARVYGLYQETQYF	TRBJ2-5	few	NA	TRBV20-1